A single T cell receptor beta chain is shown here with its context. TCRdb re-derived calls from the 5' RACE reads in MiXCR, one entry per CDR3 protein. Among some 500,000 distinct CDR3 sequences, over 8.5% were seen once, and the ten largest hold roughly 3%. Deletions cut 1 base from V and 0 bases from J, with 13 bases between. The V gene's germline CDR1 is SGHVS and CDR2 FQNEAQ. The CDR3 is 18 amino acids. This sample was taken from a study of identical twins. These data also featured in a second study, about yellow fever vaccine responses in identical twins.

Sequencing was done on a sample of PBMCs. V is TRBV7-8 and J is TRBJ2-6; maybe TRBD1 (5 bases). This sequence originates from a woman aged 18-35 years in good health. The chain's CDR3 is CASSLEGRQNSGANVLTF. For the CDR3, the DNA is TGTGCCAGCAGCTTAGAAGGCCGACAGAACTCTGGGGCCAACGTCCTGACTTTC.